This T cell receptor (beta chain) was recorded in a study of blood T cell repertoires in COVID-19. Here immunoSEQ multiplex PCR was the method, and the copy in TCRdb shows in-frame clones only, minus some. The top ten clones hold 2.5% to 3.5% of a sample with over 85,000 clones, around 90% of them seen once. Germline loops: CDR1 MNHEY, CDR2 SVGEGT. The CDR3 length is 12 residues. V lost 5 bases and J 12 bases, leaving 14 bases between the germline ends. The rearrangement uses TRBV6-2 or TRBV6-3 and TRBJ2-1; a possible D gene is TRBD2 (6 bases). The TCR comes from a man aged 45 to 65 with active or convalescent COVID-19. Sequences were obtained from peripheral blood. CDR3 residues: CASSKEGSGQFF. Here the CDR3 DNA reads TGTGCCAGCAGTAAGGAGGGCTCTGGGCAGTTCTTC.